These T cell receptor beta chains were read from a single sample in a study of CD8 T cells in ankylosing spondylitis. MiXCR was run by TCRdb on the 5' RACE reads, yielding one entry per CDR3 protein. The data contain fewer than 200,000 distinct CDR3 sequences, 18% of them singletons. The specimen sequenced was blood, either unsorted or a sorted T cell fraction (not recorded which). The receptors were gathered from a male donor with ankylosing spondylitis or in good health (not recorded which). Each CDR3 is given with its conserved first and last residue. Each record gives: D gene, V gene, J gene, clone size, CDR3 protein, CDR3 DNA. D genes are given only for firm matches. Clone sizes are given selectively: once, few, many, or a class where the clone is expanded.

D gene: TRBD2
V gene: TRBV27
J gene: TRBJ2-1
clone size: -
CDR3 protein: CASSLRASGGSSYNEQFF
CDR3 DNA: TGTGCCAGCAGTTTAAGGGCTAGCGGGGGGAGCTCCTACAATGAGCAGTTCTTC

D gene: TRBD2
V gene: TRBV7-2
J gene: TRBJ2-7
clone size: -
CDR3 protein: CASSPFSGYAYEQYF
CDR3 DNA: TGTGCCAGCAGCCCATTTAGCGGGTATGCCTACGAGCAGTACTTC

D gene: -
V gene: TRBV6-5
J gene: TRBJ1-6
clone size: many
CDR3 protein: CASSYDSNNSPLHF
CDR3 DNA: TGTGCCAGCAGTTACGACAGTAATAATTCACCCCTCCACTTT

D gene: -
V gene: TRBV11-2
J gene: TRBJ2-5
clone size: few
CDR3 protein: CASRKTGTYETQYF
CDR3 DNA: TGTGCCAGCAGGAAAACCGGGACATATGAGACCCAGTACTTC

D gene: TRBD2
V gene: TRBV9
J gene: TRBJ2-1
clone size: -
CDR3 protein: CASSVGGTGTSGYNEQFF
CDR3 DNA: TGTGCCAGCAGCGTAGGGGGGACGGGGACTAGCGGTTACAATGAGCAGTTCTTC

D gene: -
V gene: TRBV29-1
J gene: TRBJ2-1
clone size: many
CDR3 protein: CSVDEQVANEQFF
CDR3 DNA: TGCAGCGTTGATGAACAGGTTGCTAATGAGCAGTTCTTC

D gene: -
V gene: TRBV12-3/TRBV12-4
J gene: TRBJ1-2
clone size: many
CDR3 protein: CASSFEGTTPRGYTF
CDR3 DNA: TGTGCCAGCAGTTTCGAAGGCACAACCCCAAGGGGCTACACCTTC

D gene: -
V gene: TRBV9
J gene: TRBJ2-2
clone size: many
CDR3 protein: CASSRPRELPLVGELFF
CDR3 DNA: TGTGCCAGCAGCCGCCCGAGGGAGCTGCCGCTTGTGGGGGAGCTGTTTTTT

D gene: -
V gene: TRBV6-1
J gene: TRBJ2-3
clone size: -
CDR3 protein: CASLVSTDTQYF
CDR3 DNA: TGTGCCAGCCTTGTCAGCACAGATACGCAGTATTTT

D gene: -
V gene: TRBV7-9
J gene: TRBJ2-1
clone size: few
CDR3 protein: CASSDTRGPTGEQFF
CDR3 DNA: TGTGCCAGCAGCGATACTCGGGGCCCCACAGGTGAGCAGTTCTTC

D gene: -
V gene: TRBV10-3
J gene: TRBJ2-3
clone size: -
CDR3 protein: CAISDNRQDRDTQYF
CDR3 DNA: TGTGCCATCAGTGATAACAGACAGGACAGAGATACGCAGTATTTT

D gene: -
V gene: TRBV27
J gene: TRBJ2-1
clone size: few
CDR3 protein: CASRLYGDWSYNEQFF
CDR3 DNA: TGTGCCAGCAGGCTTTATGGGGACTGGTCCTACAATGAGCAGTTCTTC

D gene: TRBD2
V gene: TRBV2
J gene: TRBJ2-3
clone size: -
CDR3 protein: CATSGLAGLDTQYF
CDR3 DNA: TGTGCCACCTCGGGGCTAGCGGGATTGGATACGCAGTATTTT

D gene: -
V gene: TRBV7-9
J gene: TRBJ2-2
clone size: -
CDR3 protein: CASSGRYTGELFF
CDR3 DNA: TGTGCCAGCAGCGGTCGGTACACCGGGGAGCTGTTTTTT

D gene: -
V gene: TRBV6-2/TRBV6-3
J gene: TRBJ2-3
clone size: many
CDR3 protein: CASSSYFTDTQYF
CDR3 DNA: TGTGCCAGCAGTTCGTATTTCACAGATACGCAGTATTTT

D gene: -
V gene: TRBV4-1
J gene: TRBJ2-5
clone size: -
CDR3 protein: CASSQVRVEGRETQYF
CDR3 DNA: TGCGCCAGCAGCCAAGTTAGGGTTGAGGGTCGGGAGACCCAGTACTTC

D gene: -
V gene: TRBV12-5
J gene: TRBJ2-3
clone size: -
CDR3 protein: CASGLARKLVCLGTQYF
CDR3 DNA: TGTGCTAGTGGTTTGGCCCGCAAACTAGTTTGCCTAGGTACGCAGTATTTT

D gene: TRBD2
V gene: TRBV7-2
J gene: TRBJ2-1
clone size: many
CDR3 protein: CASSSGLAYNEQFF
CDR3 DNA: TGTGCCAGCAGCTCGGGACTAGCCTACAATGAGCAGTTCTTC

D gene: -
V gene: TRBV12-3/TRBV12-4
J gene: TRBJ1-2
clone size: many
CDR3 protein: CASSLGVGTAGYTF
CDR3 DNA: TGTGCCAGCAGTTTAGGCGTCGGGACCGCCGGCTACACCTTC

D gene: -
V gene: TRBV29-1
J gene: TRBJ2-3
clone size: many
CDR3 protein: CSVVLSGGTDTQYF
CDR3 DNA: TGCAGCGTTGTGCTATCCGGGGGCACAGATACGCAGTATTTT

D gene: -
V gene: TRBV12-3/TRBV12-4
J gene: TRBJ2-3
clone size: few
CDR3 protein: CASSFRGRFPDTQYF
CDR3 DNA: TGTGCCAGCAGTTTCCGTGGGAGGTTCCCAGATACGCAGTATTTT

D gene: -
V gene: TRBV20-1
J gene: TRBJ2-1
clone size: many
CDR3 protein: CSAREGAGEQFF
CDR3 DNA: TGCAGTGCTAGAGAGGGGGCGGGTGAGCAGTTCTTC

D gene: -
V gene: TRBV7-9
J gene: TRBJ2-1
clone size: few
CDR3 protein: CASSLEGNHEQFF
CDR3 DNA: TGTGCCAGCAGCTTAGAGGGTAATCATGAGCAGTTCTTC

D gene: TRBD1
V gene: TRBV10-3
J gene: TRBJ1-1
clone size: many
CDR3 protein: CAITTGAGTEAFF
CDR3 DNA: TGTGCCATCACTACAGGGGCCGGCACTGAAGCTTTCTTT